This T cell receptor beta chain was captured by sequencing in a study of CXCR3-negative and CXCR3-positive naive CD8 T cells (dated by TCRdb to between 2019 and 2020). In terms of the full investigation: Approximately 140 million TRB reads were obtained in total, roughly 1.5 +/- 0.3 million reads per library. The TRBV-TRBJ cluster analysis covered naive subsets from 5 or 6 donors and memory cells from 3 donors. Diversity and physicochemical repertoire analyses covered about a dozen donors pooled from two independent experiments. Points the paper makes about the study in general: Naive CXCR3-negative and CXCR3-positive cells from the same donor showed similar TRBV-TRBJ usage, whereas memory cells showed distinct patterns. Both naive subsets had comparably high repertoire diversity, while memory CD8+ T cells had much lower repertoire diversity. Freshly isolated PBMCs were used for most assays because CXCR3 expression partially decreased after cryopreservation. Compared with CXCR3-negative naive cells, CXCR3-positive naive cells had TRB CDR3s with higher hydrophobicity (lower Kidera factor 4), lower energy, and higher strength and volume indices. Because surface CD5, which is linked to self-reactivity in mice, was comparable between the naive subsets, TCR interaction strength was also inferred from the physicochemical properties of TRB CDR3s.

For every CD8+ T cell subset, approximately 300,000 cells were flow-sorted straight into RLT lysis buffer, and each subset was sorted in triplicate. To keep memory contaminants out, a stringent definition of naive CD8+ T cells was applied: CD45RO-CCR7+CD27+CD95-. Using standard density gradient centrifugation, peripheral blood mononuclear cells were isolated from buffy coats. A FACSAria III was used to flow-sort naive CXCR3-negative and CXCR3-positive CD8+ T cells. Total RNA was extracted from sorted cells using an RNeasy Mini Kit. For this clonotype: It lacks a known antigen.

The CDR3 has 11 amino acids, counting the end cysteine and phenylalanine. No DNA was logged. CDR1 and CDR2 (SQVTM, ANQGSEA) derive from the germline V gene. Reads for this sample came from a NextSeq 550. The Human TCR Profiling Kit (MiLaboratory) was used to prepare UMI-labeled 5' RACE TRB cDNA libraries. cDNA synthesis used the entire amount of extracted RNA, and PCR amplification then used the entire amount of cDNA produced. Libraries were prepared in parallel with an identical number of PCR cycles. Processing in the source paper ran as follows. About 54,000 +/- 9,700 unique UMI-labeled TRB cDNA molecules per library were extracted with MIGEC and MiXCR, with at least two reads per UMI required. Each library averaged around 40,000 +/- 10,000 functional in-frame TRB CDR3 nucleotide clonotypes without stop codons. After downsampling to 5000 UMI-labeled TRB molecules per sample, diversity metrics such as normalized Shannon-Wiener and Chao1 were calculated in VDJtools. VDJtools was used to calculate clonotype-size-weighted physicochemical properties of the central five CDR3 residues, namely interaction energy, strength, volume and Kidera factor 4. TCRdb reprocessed the reads, and each CDR3 protein sequence is entered once, without DNA. These V and J calls rely on TCRdb rather than the paper's analysis. The sample table holds around 140,000 distinct CDR3 sequences. Together, the top ten hold 0.25% to 0.35% of the sample.

Sequencing was performed on naive CXCR3- CD8+ T cells from blood. Taken with the paper, the label for cell subset or site translates to: CD45RO-CCR7+CD27+CD95- naive CD8+ T cells lacking CXCR3 (TNR3-). This TCR came from a human donor in good health. Some clones in this sample may be carry-over from other donors' samples. The V and J segments used are TRBV29-1 and TRBJ2-1. The CDR3 reads CSVDRYNEQFF.